The clone carrying this TCR beta chain has more than one count but fewer than ten. Individuals selected for sequencing had exhibited CD8+CD57+ cell expansion on flow cytometry. The data originate from a study of CD8+CD57+ T cells in acquired aplastic anemia. It was genomic DNA that served as the template for profiling TCR beta VDJ and CDR3. TCRdb passed the reads through MiXCR, listing each CDR3 protein once. Among under 250,000 distinct CDR3 sequences listed, more than 55% were seen once. Trimming shortened V by 5 bases and J by 0 bases, and 8 bases separated the two germline ends. Germline lookup yields CDR1 SNHLY and CDR2 FYNNEI. The CDR3 is 15 residues long.

The origin of this receptor is a human donor with aplastic anemia. Sample: sorted CD4+, CD8+, or CD8+CD57+ T cells (not recorded which) from PBMCs. This rearrangement joins TRBV2 to TRBJ2-6; no firm D call. DNA for the CDR3: TGTGCCAGCAGTATCACTTTCTCTGGGGCCAACGTCCTGACTTTC. Its protein is CASSITFSGANVLTF. Variable domain in full (rest from reference TRBV2 and TRBJ2-6): EPEVTQTPSHQVTQMGQEVILRCVPISNHLYFYWYRQILGQKVEFLVSFYNNEISEKSEIFDDQFSVERPDGSNFTLKIRSTKLEDSAMYFCASSITFSGANVLTFGAGSRLTVL.